The subject of this entry is one T cell receptor (beta chain). The antigen remains unidentified. These data come from a study of vaccination and CD4 T cells after COVID-19. As for the study in general: In the convalescent group, nasal swab PCR was SARS-CoV-2 positive; about nine cases were mild and one severe.

As to time point: late sampling 161 to 241 days after vaccination in three convalescent patients. Treatment here: approximately 10-day PBMC culture with coronavirus spike peptide pools or control peptides (ViraFEST assay). Negative selection enriched CD4+ T cells from cultures at 9 to 10 days. CDR1 is SGHTA and CDR2 is FQGTGA in the germline V gene. This CDR3 spans 18 amino acids. The junction had 20 bases not matched to a gene; V was cut back by 7 bases and J by 8 bases. Oncomine TCR Beta short-read sequencing was applied to DNA from cultured CD4+ T cells. Once CD4+ T cells had been cultured, genomic DNA was extracted from them. One entry per CDR3 protein, called by TCRdb with MiXCR from the PCR reads. The sample includes some 23,000 distinct CDR3 sequences, approximately 28% seen only once; the top ten take about 7.6%. General observations from the study: There was no significant change from around 21 to 38 median reactive clonotypes.

The chain combines TRBV7-3 with TRBJ2-1; 10 bases agree with TRBD2. Sequencing was performed on CD4+ T cells from blood, cultured in vitro, taken about 7 months after SARS-CoV-2 vaccination. The source of this sequence is a human donor who had recovered from COVID-19. DNA of the CDR3: TGTGCCAGCACCCTACTGGGCCCGTTATCTAGCGGGAGTTATGAGCAGTTCTTC. Translated: CASTLLGPLSSGSYEQFF. Looking up the rest from reference TRBV7-3 and TRBJ2-1 gives the full variable domain: GAGVSQTPSNKVTEKGKYVELRCDPISGHTALYWYRQSLGQGPEFLIYFQGTGAADDSGLPNDRFFAVRPEGSVSTLKIQRTERGDSAVYLCASTLLGPLSSGSYEQFFGPGTRLTVL.